These 9 T cell receptor beta chains originate from one sample sequenced in a study of cytomegalovirus exposure and HLA in healthy donors. The study ran its PCR with 60 Vbeta and 13 Jbeta primers. The table came from immunoSEQ multiplex PCR; TCRdb's copy has only in-frame clones and leaves some out. The table lists 200,000 to 250,000 clones, roughly 89% of them singletons. The sequencing sample was made of PBMCs. These receptors all come from a woman between 18 and 29 years old in good health and CMV-seronegative.

Only one count was recorded for this clone. The chain combines TRBV7-9 with TRBJ1-4; 10 positions agree with TRBD1. Losses at the gene ends were 6 bases for V and 6 bases for J; bases not matched to a gene: 4. CDR1 is SEHNR and CDR2 is FQNEAQ in the germline V gene (reference sequence). The CDR3 length is 14 residues. The CDR3 loop reads CASRTGTGDEKLFF. The CDR3 nucleotides are TGTGCCAGCAGAACCGGGACAGGGGATGAAAAACTGTTTTTT.

The chain recombines TRBV27 with TRBJ1-6, with 8 positions matching TRBD1. V gave up 2 bases and J gave up 8 bases; unmatched junction bases: 2. Germline CDR1 MNHEY, CDR2 SMNVEV (reference sequence). The CDR3 runs to 14 residues. This CDR3 is CASSLQGAHSPLHF. The CDR3 DNA reads TGTGCCAGCAGTTTACAGGGGGCTCATTCACCCCTCCACTTT.

This clone occurred once. The J gene is TRBJ1-1, the V gene TRBV7-3; 7 positions agree with TRBD1. In germline, CDR1 is SGHTA, CDR2 FQGTGA. The CDR3 is 16 amino acids. J was trimmed by 0 bases and V by 1 base; bases with no gene match: 5. The CDR3 sequence is CASSLISTGMNTEAFF. DNA of the CDR3: TGTGCCAGCAGCTTAATATCGACAGGGATGAACACTGAAGCTTTCTTT.

The chain uses TRBV5-1 and TRBJ1-1; 11 bases align to TRBD1. This CDR3 is built from 14 residues. From germline, CDR1 is SGHRS and CDR2 YFSETQ. The J segment lost 6 bases and the V segment lost 0 bases, leaving 1 base of the junction unmatched. CDR3 in amino acids: CASSLEGQGAEAFF. CDR3 nucleotides: TGCGCCAGCAGCTTGGAGGGACAGGGGGCTGAAGCTTTCTTT.

The CDR3 bases are TGTGCCAGCAGCTTAGCCGGGACAGCGAACACCGGGGAGCTGTTTTTT. This gives the protein CASSLAGTANTGELFF. The J gene is TRBJ2-2, the V gene TRBV7-2, with 7 bases lining up with TRBD1. CDR1 and CDR2 (germline): SGHTA, FQGNSA. CDR3 length equals 16 residues. J lost 0 bases, V lost 0 bases, and 1 base had no gene match. Full variable domain (remainder filled in from reference TRBV7-2 and TRBJ2-2): GAGVSQSPSNKVTEKGKDVELRCDPISGHTALYWYRQSLGQGLEFLIYFQGNSAPDKSGLPSDRFSAERTGGSVSTLTIQRTQQEDSAVYLCASSLAGTANTGELFFGEGSRLTVL.

This rearrangement joins TRBV9 to TRBJ2-2; D gene unclear. V lost 4 bases and J 0 bases, leaving 10 bases between the germline ends. This CDR3 has 15 amino acids. Looked up from germline, CDR1 is SGDLS and CDR2 is YYNGEE. The CDR3 sequence is CASSRAYANTGELFF. The CDR3 region has the DNA TGTGCCAGCAGCCGAGCGTACGCGAACACCGGGGAGCTGTTTTTT.

The chain carries TRBV27 and TRBJ2-7, with TRBD2 matching over 10 bases. J lost 0 bases, V lost 7 bases, and 3 bases had no gene match. CDR1 is MNHEY, CDR2 SMNVEV, per germline (reference sequence). The CDR3 contains 14 residues. The CDR3 DNA reads TGTGCCAGCACCCCTAGCGGGAGCTCCTACGAGCAGTACTTC. The encoded protein is CASTPSGSSYEQYF.

This clone was counted once. The CDR3 sequence: CAILAGREDTQYF. The DNA of the CDR3 is TGTGCCATACTAGCGGGAAGGGAGGATACGCAGTATTTT. The chain is built from TRBV2 and TRBJ2-3, with 10 nucleotides matching TRBD2. This CDR3 contains 13 residues. Germline V gene lookup returns CDR1 SNHLY and CDR2 FYNNEI. After removal of 10 bases from V and 6 bases from J, the junction contained 7 bases not matched to a gene.

The rearrangement joins TRBV6-4 to TRBJ2-7; 8 bases map to TRBD1. Trimming cost V 8 bases and J 3 bases; bases outside gene matches: 6. The germline V gene encodes CDR1 MRHNA and CDR2 SNTAGT. This CDR3 is built from 13 residues. For the CDR3, the DNA is TGTGCCAGCGTTGACAGGGGCCGCTACGAGCAGTACTTC. Translated: CASVDRGRYEQYF.